A selection of T cell receptor beta chains follows, all from one sample in a study of beta chain features in type 1 diabetes. Clones were read by immunoSEQ multiplex PCR, and TCRdb kept only the in-frame ones, dropping some. The data hold almost 350,000 clones, with roughly a fifth observed a single time. Material: naive CD4+ T cells from blood. The receptor source for this set is a young woman in good health. Both conserved end residues are part of each CDR3. D genes are given only for firm matches. The size field is filled for only some rows; it gives once, few, many or a size class.

v_call: TRBV7-3; j_call: TRBJ1-1; cdr3_length: 17; clone_size: once; d_call: TRBD1; cdr3_nt: TGTGCCAGCAGCTTAGTTGCCGGGGGACAGGGGTTCACTGAAGCTTTCTTT; cdr3_aa: CASSLVAGGQGFTEAFF
v_call: TRBV30; j_call: TRBJ2-7; cdr3_length: 13; clone_size: few; d_call: NA; cdr3_nt: TGTGCCCAAAGGACCGGGACAAACTACGAGCAGTACTTC; cdr3_aa: CAQRTGTNYEQYF
v_call: TRBV7-9; j_call: TRBJ2-1; cdr3_length: 13; clone_size: NA; d_call: NA; cdr3_nt: TGTGCCAGCAGCTCGGGACAAGGTAATGAGCAGTTCTTC; cdr3_aa: CASSSGQGNEQFF
v_call: TRBV29-1; j_call: TRBJ1-2; cdr3_length: 15; clone_size: NA; d_call: NA; cdr3_nt: TGCAGCGTTGAAGATGGCGACCGGGAGGGTGAAGGCTACACCTTC; cdr3_aa: CSVEDGDREGEGYTF
v_call: TRBV29-1; j_call: TRBJ1-1; cdr3_length: 13; clone_size: NA; d_call: NA; cdr3_nt: TGCAGCGTTAGAAGACAGGCGAACACTGAAGCTTTCTTT; cdr3_aa: CSVRRQANTEAFF
v_call: TRBV7-9; j_call: TRBJ2-7; cdr3_length: 12; clone_size: few; d_call: NA; cdr3_nt: TGTGCCAGCAGCTCCTCGGAAGGGGGTTCGAGGTTC; cdr3_aa: CASSSSEGGSRF
v_call: TRBV30; j_call: TRBJ2-5; cdr3_length: 12; clone_size: NA; d_call: TRBD2; cdr3_nt: TGTGCCTGGGGACTAGCGGAAGAGACCCAGTACTTC; cdr3_aa: CAWGLAEETQYF
v_call: TRBV2; j_call: TRBJ2-7; cdr3_length: 14; clone_size: NA; d_call: TRBD2; cdr3_nt: TGTGCCAGCCGTACGGCTAGCGGGACGGGAGAGCAGTACTTC; cdr3_aa: CASRTASGTGEQYF
v_call: TRBV6-5; j_call: TRBJ2-1; cdr3_length: 15; clone_size: few; d_call: NA; cdr3_nt: TGTGCCAGCAGTTACTCACGGATCCCCAGGGGTGAGCAGTTCTTC; cdr3_aa: CASSYSRIPRGEQFF
v_call: TRBV4-2; j_call: TRBJ1-2; cdr3_length: 16; clone_size: few; d_call: TRBD1; cdr3_nt: TGTGCCAGCAGCCCGAGGGACAGGGGACGCGACTATGGCTACACCTTC; cdr3_aa: CASSPRDRGRDYGYTF
v_call: TRBV11-1; j_call: TRBJ2-7; cdr3_length: 14; clone_size: NA; d_call: TRBD1; cdr3_nt: TGTGCCAGCAGCGTACAGGGGGCTCTCTACGAGCAGTACTTC; cdr3_aa: CASSVQGALYEQYF